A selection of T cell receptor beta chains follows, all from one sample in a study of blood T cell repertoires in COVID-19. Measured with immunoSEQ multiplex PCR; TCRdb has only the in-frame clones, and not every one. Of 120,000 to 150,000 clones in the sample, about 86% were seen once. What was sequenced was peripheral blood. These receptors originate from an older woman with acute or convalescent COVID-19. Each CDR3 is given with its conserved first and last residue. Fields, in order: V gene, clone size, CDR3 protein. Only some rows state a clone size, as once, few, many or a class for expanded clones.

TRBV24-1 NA CATSDPGQVWGTQYF
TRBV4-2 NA CASRRGERGAETQYF
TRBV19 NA CASSMSPSGGPHNNEQFF
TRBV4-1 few CASSRGTSGGFYNEQFF
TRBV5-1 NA CASSLAAGRNEQFF
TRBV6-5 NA CASSLRGIGGAVEAFF
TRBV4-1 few CASSQGPGQGLGGYTF
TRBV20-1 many CSASGTGDGELFF
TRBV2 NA CASSGLLAASSYEQYF
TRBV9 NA CASSARPDSAAEAFF
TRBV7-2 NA CASSFQGARGYEQYF
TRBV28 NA CASSPLRLAGADTQYF
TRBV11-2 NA CASSYRGGARTQYF
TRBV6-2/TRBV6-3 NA CASSYLRTPNTGELFF
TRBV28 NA CASTSIEYGYTF
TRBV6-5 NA CASRGGTSYNEQFF
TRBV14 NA CASSFRQGFDEQYF
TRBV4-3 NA CASSQDRASGEQFF
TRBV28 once CASLTIAGGNNEQFF
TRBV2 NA CASTTDRPQETQYF
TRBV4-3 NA CASSQDLPDSTNYGYTF
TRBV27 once CASSLSGTGRLLGTGELFF
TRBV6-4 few CASSDFYRGGSPLHF
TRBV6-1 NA CASSDRGANTGELFF
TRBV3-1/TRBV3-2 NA CASRPSGGRNNEQFF
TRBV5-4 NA CASRQAGGGTDTQYF